A single sample is the source of the 14 T cell receptor beta chains below, sequenced in a study of radiotherapy plus CTLA-4 blockade in lung cancer. Produced via immunoSEQ multiplex PCR; TCRdb's table is partial and in-frame only. The table lists about 62,000 clones, around 69% of them singletons. Sample: peripheral blood, taken from a patient treated with radiotherapy plus ipilimumab. Receptors originate from a human donor with non-small cell lung cancer who had a complete response to radiotherapy plus ipilimumab.

Comment on this clone: Additional DNA sequences in this sample encode the identical CDR3. V is TRBV7-9 and J is TRBJ1-5; D unclear. The CDR3 has 13 amino acids. CDR1 is SEHNR, CDR2 FQNEAQ, per germline (reference sequence). V dropped 5 bases and J dropped 9 bases, with 14 bases sitting between them. The CDR3 protein is CASSPHSFGPQHF. The CDR3 DNA reads TGTGCCAGCAGCCCCCACAGTTTTGGGCCCCAGCATTTT.

The rearrangement links TRBV28 to TRBJ2-7, with D hard to call. Germline V CDR1 and CDR2: MDHEN, SYDVKM. V lost 5 bases, J lost 4 bases, and 9 bases lay in between. CDR3 length: 12 residues. CDR3 nucleotide sequence: TGTGCCAGCAGTCCCCCGAGATACGAGCAGTACTTC. It codes for CASSPPRYEQYF.

The chain recombines TRBV7-3 with TRBJ1-5, with 9 bases fitting TRBD1. V was pared by 0 bases and J by 7 bases, with 4 bases of the junction left unmatched. CDR1 is SGHTA, CDR2 FQGTGA, per germline. The CDR3 runs to 15 residues. Written as DNA, the CDR3 is TGTGCCAGCAGCTTAACAACAGGGGGCTGGCAGCCCCAGCATTTT. This gives the protein CASSLTTGGWQPQHF. Combining the CDR3 with reference TRBV7-3 and TRBJ1-5 gives the whole variable domain GAGVSQTPSNKVTEKGKYVELRCDPISGHTALYWYRQSLGQGPEFLIYFQGTGAADDSGLPNDRFFAVRPEGSVSTLKIQRTERGDSAVYLCASSLTTGGWQPQHFGDGTRLSIL.

This chain uses TRBV7-9 with TRBJ2-5; D perhaps matches TRBD1 (6 bases). Germline loops: CDR1 SEHNR, CDR2 FQNEAQ (reference sequence). The length of the CDR3 is 15 residues. V lost 2 bases to trimming and J lost 2 bases, with 12 bases between them. The CDR3 nucleotides read TGTGCCAGCAGCTTATGGGGACACCGGCAAGAGACCCAGTACTTC. The encoded protein is CASSLWGHRQETQYF.

The chain couples TRBV18 to TRBJ1-1; D might be TRBD1 (5 bases). V lost 3 bases to trimming and J lost 0 bases, with 8 bases between them. The germline CDR1 and CDR2 sequences are KGHSH and LQKENI. The CDR3 runs 14 residues. The CDR3 spells CASSPQGMNTEAFF. The CDR3 nucleotides are TGTGCCAGCTCACCGCAGGGAATGAACACTGAAGCTTTCTTT. Full variable domain (missing parts from reference TRBV18 and TRBJ1-1): NAGVMQNPRHLVRRRGQEARLRCSPMKGHSHVYWYRQLPEEGLKFMVYLQKENIIDESGMPKERFSAEFPKEGPSILRIQQVVRGDSAAYFCASSPQGMNTEAFFGQGTRLTVV.

The rearrangement links TRBV7-2 to TRBJ1-1; 7 nucleotides line up with TRBD1. CDR1 is SGHTA, CDR2 FQGNSA, per germline. The CDR3 totals 14 residues. J gave up 8 bases and V 0 bases, and 6 bases lay outside the gene matches. The CDR3 region is CASSLAGTAVEAFF. As DNA, the CDR3 is TGTGCCAGCAGCTTAGCGGGGACAGCAGTGGAAGCTTTCTTT.

This chain uses TRBV6-5 with TRBJ1-2; 9 bases match TRBD1. Looked up from germline, CDR1 is MNHEY and CDR2 is SVGAGI. J gave up 5 bases and V 6 bases, and 7 bases lay outside the gene matches. The CDR3 loop spans 14 amino acids. The chain's CDR3 is CASRTGGARYGYTF. In DNA, the CDR3 is TGTGCCAGCAGAACAGGGGGCGCCCGGTATGGCTACACCTTC.

The rearrangement links TRBV18 to TRBJ2-7; the match to TRBD1 covers 7 bases. Germline CDR1 reads KGHSH; CDR2 reads LQKENI. CDR3 length equals 13 residues. The trim removed 3 bases at V and 2 bases at J, leaving 1 base unmatched. CDR3 sequence: CASSPGTAYEQYF. The CDR3 DNA follows: TGTGCCAGCTCACCCGGGACAGCCTACGAGCAGTACTTC.

The V and J genes are TRBV19 and TRBJ1-1, with TRBD1 identical over 9 bases. The CDR3 length is 14 residues. Trimming cost V 8 bases and J 3 bases; bases outside gene matches: 7. In germline, CDR1 is LNHDA, CDR2 SQIVND (reference sequence). In DNA, the CDR3 is TGTGCCAGTCGAGGGACAGGGACCTACACTGAAGCTTTCTTT. Protein sequence: CASRGTGTYTEAFF.

The chain is built from TRBV28 and TRBJ1-1, with 7 bases fitting TRBD1. The ends lost 6 bases at V and 1 base at J; junction bases unmatched: 8. This CDR3 has 15 amino acids. Germline assignment: CDR1 MDHEN and CDR2 SYDVKM. CDR3 sequence (DNA): TGTGCCAGCAGGCAGACAGGGTGGCAGAACACTGAAGCTTTCTTT. The encoded protein is CASRQTGWQNTEAFF.

The rearrangement uses TRBV27 and TRBJ2-7, with TRBD1 matching 11 bases. Germline V lookup: CDR1 MNHEY, CDR2 SMNVEV (reference sequence). J gave up 3 bases and V 6 bases, and 7 bases lay outside the gene matches. This CDR3 spans 15 amino acids. The chain's CDR3 is CASSLGGTGGYEQYF. In DNA form, the CDR3 reads TGTGCCAGCAGCCTAGGAGGGACAGGGGGCTACGAGCAGTACTTC.

This chain connects TRBV15 to TRBJ2-5, with 9 positions matching TRBD1. Trimming removed 3 bases from V and 11 bases from J; junction bases left unmatched: 7. CDR3 length: 13 amino acids. CDR1 and CDR2 from the germline V gene are LNHNV and YYDKDF (reference sequence). As DNA, the CDR3 is TGTGCCACCAGCAGTGGGACAGGGAGAGAGCAGTACTTC. This codes for CATSSGTGREQYF.

This sequence joins TRBV28 and TRBJ2-5, with a possible D match to TRBD2 (5 bases). The CDR3 spans 13 residues. Germline values: CDR1 MDHEN, CDR2 SYDVKM. The V gene lost 6 bases and the J gene lost 2 bases, with 10 bases spanning the gap. The CDR3 bases are TGTGCCAGCAGACGAGGGATTCAAGAGACCCAGTACTTC. Its protein product is CASRRGIQETQYF.

The genes are TRBV30 and TRBJ1-5; tentative D call: TRBD1 (5 bases). The CDR3 runs 14 residues. With 8 bases removed from V and 3 bases from J, the gap between germline ends came to 17 bases. Germline lookup yields CDR1 GTSNPN and CDR2 SVGIG (reference sequence). DNA for the CDR3: TGTGCCCTGCAACGGGCAGGGCTCAATCAGCCCCAGCATTTT. Protein product: CALQRAGLNQPQHF.